The present T cell receptor beta chain was sequenced within a study of cytomegalovirus exposure and HLA in healthy donors. Primers included in the PCR were 60 Vbeta and 13 Jbeta primers. The repertoire was sequenced with immunoSEQ multiplex PCR; TCRdb's copy has only in-frame clones and lacks some. This repertoire shows around 68,000 clones, 65% to 90% found once; its top ten account for approximately 12%. Sample: PBMCs. This clonotype was obtained from a female donor in good health and CMV-seronegative.

The CDR3 here is CASSIGNKNTEAFF. For the CDR3, the DNA is TGTGCCAGTAGTATAGGAAACAAGAACACTGAAGCTTTCTTT. This chain uses TRBV19 with TRBJ1-1; no firm D call. Trimming pared 1 base from V and 1 base from J, leaving 7 bases between. CDR3 length equals 14 residues. Germline V gene lookup returns CDR1 LNHDA and CDR2 SQIVND (reference sequence).